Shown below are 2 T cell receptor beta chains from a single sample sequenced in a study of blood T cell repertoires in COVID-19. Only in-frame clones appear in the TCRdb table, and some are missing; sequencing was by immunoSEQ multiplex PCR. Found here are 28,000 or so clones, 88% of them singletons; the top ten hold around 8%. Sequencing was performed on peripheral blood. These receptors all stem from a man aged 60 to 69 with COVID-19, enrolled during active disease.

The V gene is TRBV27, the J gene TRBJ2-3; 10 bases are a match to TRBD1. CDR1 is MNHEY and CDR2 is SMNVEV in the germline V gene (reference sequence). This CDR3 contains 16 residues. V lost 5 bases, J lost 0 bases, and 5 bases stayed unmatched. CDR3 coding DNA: TGTGCCAGCAGTCCGGGACAGGGGTCTAGCACAGATACGCAGTATTTT. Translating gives CASSPGQGSSTDTQYF.

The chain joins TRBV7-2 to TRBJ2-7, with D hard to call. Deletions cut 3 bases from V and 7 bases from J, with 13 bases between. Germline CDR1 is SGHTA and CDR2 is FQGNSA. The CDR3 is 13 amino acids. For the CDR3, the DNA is TGTGCCAGCAGCTTCAAGATGAGAGTAGAGCAGTACTTC. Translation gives CASSFKMRVEQYF.